This entry lists 32 T cell receptor beta chains sequenced from one sample in a study of control samples from healthy donors and cancer patients. TCRdb's table, derived via immunoSEQ multiplex PCR, lists solely in-frame clones and lacks some. Of 150,000 or so clones listed, about 89% are singletons. Sample: blood. The receptors were sampled from a man aged 18 to 35 in good health.

This chain uses TRBV11-2 with TRBJ2-1; TRBD2 matches at 10 bases. Losses at the gene ends were 4 bases for V and 0 bases for J; bases not matched to a gene: 0. The CDR3 is 15 residues long. In germline, CDR1 is SGHAT, CDR2 FQNNGV. In nucleotides, the CDR3 is TGTGCCAGCAGCTCTAGCGGGGGCTCCTACAATGAGCAGTTCTTC. Its translation is CASSSSGGSYNEQFF. The variable domain in full, completed from reference TRBV11-2 and TRBJ2-1, reads EAGVAQSPRYKIIEKRQSVAFWCNPISGHATLYWYQQILGQGPKLLIQFQNNGVVDDSQLPKDRFSAERLKGVDSTLKIQPAKLEDSAVYLCASSSSGGSYNEQFFGPGTRLTVL.

The chain couples TRBV10-3 to TRBJ1-3; a weak D match, TRBD1 (6 bases). V lost 3 bases and J lost 4, with 10 bases in between. Germline V gene sequence: CDR1 ENHRY, CDR2 SYGVKD. This CDR3 has 14 residues. The CDR3 is CAISESGGGNTIYF. The CDR3 DNA follows: TGTGCCATCAGTGAATCCGGGGGCGGAAACACCATATATTTT.

The V call is TRBV28, the J call TRBJ1-2; D not resolved. Germline V gene data show CDR1 as MDHEN and CDR2 as SYDVKM. The CDR3 length is 12 residues. V lost 4 bases and J 6 bases, leaving 9 bases between the germline ends. CDR3 nucleotide sequence: TGTGCCAGCAGTTCGGGGTCCCATGGCTACACCTTC. It yields the protein CASSSGSHGYTF.

The rearrangement links TRBV18 to TRBJ1-1, with 8 bases that match TRBD1. Per germline, CDR1 KGHSH and CDR2 LQKENI. The CDR3 sequence is 15 residues long. V lost 3 bases to trimming and J lost 0 bases; unmatched junction nucleotides: 3. CDR3 loop: CASSPQTGVNTEAFF. DNA of the CDR3: TGTGCCAGCTCACCCCAGACAGGGGTGAACACTGAAGCTTTCTTT.

The chain couples TRBV4-2 to TRBJ1-4; D gene unclear. This CDR3 is built from 16 residues. Germline V gene sequence: CDR1 LGHNA, CDR2 YNFKEQ. The V gene lost 0 bases and the J gene lost 4 bases, with 12 bases spanning the gap. The CDR3 DNA sequence: TGTGCCAGCAGCCAAGACCCCGGTGGGGATAATGAAAAACTGTTTTTT. This translates into CASSQDPGGDNEKLFF.

The chain recombines TRBV6-1 with TRBJ2-1; TRBD2 agrees at 10 bases. The CDR3 extends over 15 amino acids. Germline values: CDR1 MNHNS, CDR2 SASEGT. The junction had 7 bases not matched to a gene; V was cut back by 2 bases and J by 9 bases. The CDR3 loop reads CASSERLAGDGEQFF. Written as DNA, the CDR3 is TGTGCCAGCAGTGAACGGCTAGCGGGGGACGGTGAGCAGTTCTTC.

V gene TRBV3-1 (or the pseudogene TRBV3-2) combines with J gene TRBJ2-7; the match to TRBD1 covers 7 bases. This CDR3 has 13 amino acids. The V gene end was trimmed by 4 bases and the J gene end by 7 bases; junction bases not matched to a gene: 7. CDR1 and CDR2 from the germline V gene are LGHDT and YNNKEL (reference sequence). The CDR3: CASSPWTGEEQYF. The CDR3 DNA sequence: TGTGCCAGCAGCCCTTGGACAGGAGAGGAGCAGTACTTC.

The V and J genes are TRBV21-1 and TRBJ2-2; the D call TRBD1 from the table was never checked on the DNA. TRBV21-1 is deemed a pseudogene. The CDR3 length is 16 residues. The CDR3 reads CASSNGTGLCTGELFF. DNA for the CDR3: TGTGCCAGCAGCAATGGGACAGGGCTTTGCACCGGGGAGCTGTTTTTT.

The chain joins TRBV9 to TRBJ2-7; 8 bases match TRBD1. CDR1 SGDLS and CDR2 YYNGEE come from the germline V gene. CDR3 size: 17 residues. J lost 2 bases, V lost 3 bases, and 13 bases had no gene match. The CDR3 is CASSARDRPSPTYEQYF. The CDR3 DNA reads TGTGCCAGCAGCGCCCGGGACAGGCCATCCCCTACCTACGAGCAGTACTTC.

The chain couples TRBV5-1 to TRBJ2-3; 8 bases map to TRBD2. Trimming at V came to 0 bases and at J to 3 bases, leaving 3 bases not matched to a gene. The CDR3 extends over 15 amino acids. Germline loops: CDR1 SGHRS, CDR2 YFSETQ. Written as DNA, the CDR3 is TGCGCCAGCAGCTTGGATCGGGGGGGTACAGATACGCAGTATTTT. Its translation: CASSLDRGGTDTQYF.

The genes are TRBV4-1 and TRBJ1-4; maybe TRBD1 (6 bases). Germline CDR1 MGHRA, CDR2 YSYEKL. With 1 base removed from V and 8 bases from J, the gap between germline ends came to 14 bases. The CDR3 totals 15 residues. CDR3 amino acids: CASSQGEQGGEKLFF. CDR3 coding DNA: TGCGCCAGCAGCCAAGGCGAACAGGGTGGGGAAAAACTGTTTTTT.

The rearrangement uses TRBV5-1 and TRBJ2-7; 7 nucleotides agree with TRBD2. This CDR3 spans 14 amino acids. The junction had 8 bases not matched to a gene; V was cut back by 5 bases and J by 3 bases. Germline CDR1 is SGHRS and CDR2 is YFSETQ. CDR3 nucleotide sequence: TGCGCCAGCAGTCCCGGGGGGTCCCTCTACGAGCAGTACTTC. Translated: CASSPGGSLYEQYF.

J is TRBJ2-5 and V is TRBV28; D gene ambiguous. Looked up from germline, CDR1 is MDHEN and CDR2 is SYDVKM. This CDR3 is 13 amino acids long. V was shortened by 2 bases and J by 5 bases, with 9 bases between the two germline ends. The CDR3 bases are TGTGCCAGCAGTTTAGGCAGTCCGGAGACCCAGTACTTC. This translates into CASSLGSPETQYF. The whole variable domain, filled in from reference TRBV28 and TRBJ2-5, reads DVKVTQSSRYLVKRTGEKVFLECVQDMDHENMFWYRQDPGLGLRLIYFSYDVKMKEKGDIPEGYSVSREKKERFSLILESASTNQTSMYLCASSLGSPETQYFGPGTRLLVL.

The chain couples TRBV15 to TRBJ2-5; 8 bases map to TRBD2. After removal of 0 bases from V and 5 bases from J, the junction contained 8 bases not matched to a gene. Germline loops: CDR1 LNHNV, CDR2 YYDKDF (reference sequence). The CDR3 length is 16 residues. The chain's CDR3 is CATSRDSSSGWETQYF. Here the CDR3 DNA reads TGTGCCACCAGCAGAGATAGCTCTAGCGGGTGGGAGACCCAGTACTTC.

The V and J genes are TRBV27 and TRBJ1-2; D is perhaps TRBD1 (6 bases). V lost 3 bases to trimming and J lost 4 bases, with 12 bases between them. The CDR3 covers 14 residues. Germline CDR1 reads MNHEY; CDR2 reads SMNVEV (reference sequence). CDR3 nucleotide sequence: TGTGCCAGCAGTTTCTCTACAGGGACCTATGGCTACACCTTC. Amino acids: CASSFSTGTYGYTF.

This chain uses TRBV5-1 with TRBJ2-7, with 7 bases matching TRBD1. This CDR3 is built from 15 residues. V dropped 0 bases and J dropped 4; count of bases not matched to a gene: 7. Per the germline V gene, CDR1 is SGHRS and CDR2 is YFSETQ. CDR3 loop: CASSLGAGGSYEQYF. CDR3 sequence (DNA): TGCGCCAGCAGCTTGGGTGCAGGGGGATCATACGAGCAGTACTTC.

V usage is TRBV3-1 (or the pseudogene TRBV3-2) and J usage is TRBJ1-1, with 8 bases identical to TRBD1. Germline CDR1 is LGHDT and CDR2 is YNNKEL (reference sequence). With 3 bases clipped from V and 9 bases from J, the junction kept 3 bases outside the gene matches. This CDR3 region has 12 residues. CDR3 protein: CASSHGQGQAFF. The CDR3 DNA follows: TGTGCCAGCAGCCACGGACAGGGACAAGCTTTCTTT.

J is TRBJ1-5 and V is TRBV14; 10 bases match TRBD1. Germline V gene lookup returns CDR1 SGHDN and CDR2 FVKESK. The CDR3 is 17 residues long. With V trimmed by 8 bases and J by 0 bases, 10 bases remained unmatched. The CDR3 DNA follows: TGTGCCAGCCTTCCGGGACAGGGGAGTTATAGCAATCAGCCCCAGCATTTT. Translation: CASLPGQGSYSNQPQHF.

The rearrangement uses TRBV19 and TRBJ1-2; 9 positions agree with TRBD1. CDR3 length: 13 amino acids. Per germline, CDR1 LNHDA and CDR2 SQIVND (reference sequence). Losses at the gene ends were 6 bases for V and 6 bases for J; bases not matched to a gene: 5. CDR3 sequence: CASSPGTGNGYTF. CDR3 DNA: TGTGCCAGTAGCCCCGGGACAGGGAATGGCTACACCTTC.

V usage is TRBV19 and J usage is TRBJ2-2; D gene uncertain. The CDR3 totals 12 residues. The germline V gene encodes CDR1 LNHDA and CDR2 SQIVND (reference sequence). Trimming removed 7 bases at V and 1 base at J, with 4 bases between. This CDR3 is CASTWNTGELFF. The CDR3 DNA reads TGTGCCAGTACGTGGAACACCGGGGAGCTGTTTTTT.

This clone was seen a single time. The chain uses TRBV2 and TRBJ2-5; 7 bases match TRBD1. Per the germline V gene, CDR1 is SNHLY and CDR2 is FYNNEI. Trimming removed 8 bases from V and 0 bases from J; junction bases left unmatched: 9. The CDR3 extends over 15 amino acids. CDR3 sequence reads: CASYRTGQNQETQYF. DNA of the CDR3: TGTGCCAGCTATAGAACGGGACAGAACCAAGAGACCCAGTACTTC.

The V call is TRBV7-9, the J call TRBJ2-1; 7 nucleotides align to TRBD2. After removal of 7 bases from V and 1 base from J, the junction contained 7 bases not matched to a gene. The germline V gene has CDR1 SEHNR and CDR2 FQNEAQ (reference sequence). This CDR3 has 15 residues. This CDR3 reads CASNRERDSYNEQFF. The CDR3 DNA is TGTGCCAGCAACCGTGAGCGGGATTCCTACAATGAGCAGTTCTTC.

The chain links TRBV20-1 to TRBJ1-1; D unclear. From germline, CDR1 is DFQATT and CDR2 SNEGSKA (reference sequence). The CDR3 contains 11 residues. Trimming shortened V by 4 bases and J by 5 bases, and 8 bases separated the two germline ends. The CDR3 DNA reads as TGCAGTGCTAAGGCCAGTACTGAAGCTTTCTTT. The encoded protein is CSAKASTEAFF.

This chain uses TRBV19 with TRBJ2-3; the match to TRBD2 covers 7 bases. The CDR3 runs 15 residues. V was clipped by 5 bases and J by 1 base; unmatched bases: 6. Germline V gene sequence: CDR1 LNHDA, CDR2 SQIVND (reference sequence). The CDR3 sequence: CASSLARGGTDTQYF. The CDR3 nucleotides read TGTGCCAGTAGTTTGGCACGGGGGGGCACAGATACGCAGTATTTT.

CDR3 coding DNA: TGTGCCAGCAGCTTAGGGGCAGGGGGCCCGAGCACCGGGGAGCTGTTTTTT. It is translated as CASSLGAGGPSTGELFF. The chain recombines TRBV7-9 with TRBJ2-2; 8 bases map to TRBD1. Per germline, CDR1 SEHNR and CDR2 FQNEAQ (reference sequence). V lost 1 base to trimming and J lost 4 bases; unmatched junction nucleotides: 8. CDR3 length: 17 residues.

The chain couples TRBV30 to TRBJ1-5; tentatively, D is TRBD1 (5 bases). Trimming stripped 2 bases from V and 3 bases from J, with 14 bases between. Per the germline V gene, CDR1 is GTSNPN and CDR2 is SVGIG (reference sequence). The CDR3 has 15 amino acids. In DNA, the CDR3 is TGTGCCTGGAGTCTCAGGGTGGGTTTCAATCAGCCCCAGCATTTT. The encoded protein is CAWSLRVGFNQPQHF.

The chain recombines TRBV6-1 with TRBJ2-3; the match to TRBD1 covers 10 bases. This CDR3 region has 16 residues. Germline CDR1 reads MNHNS; CDR2 reads SASEGT. V gave up 1 base and J gave up 5 bases; unmatched junction bases: 6. This chain's CDR3 is CASSEGTGGRLDTQYF. Written as DNA, the CDR3 is TGTGCCAGCAGTGAAGGGACAGGGGGTAGATTAGATACGCAGTATTTT.

The chain combines TRBV18 with TRBJ2-1, with D possibly being TRBD1 (7 bases). V lost 3 bases to trimming and J lost 2 bases, with 14 bases between them. This CDR3 is 16 amino acids long. Germline CDR1 KGHSH, CDR2 LQKENI. The CDR3 DNA is TGTGCCAGCTCACCTCCAGGGGGGTCCCCCTACAATGAGCAGTTCTTC. Protein product: CASSPPGGSPYNEQFF.

The chain employs TRBV19 and TRBJ1-1; D may be TRBD1 (6 bases). This CDR3 region has 15 residues. With 4 bases removed from V and 0 bases from J, the gap between germline ends came to 12 bases. In germline, CDR1 is LNHDA, CDR2 SQIVND (reference sequence). CDR3 nucleotide sequence: TGTGCCAGTAGTAAGAGGACAGATATGAACACTGAAGCTTTCTTT. This encodes CASSKRTDMNTEAFF. The full variable domain, in which reference TRBV19 and TRBJ1-1 provide the parts outside the CDR3, is DGGITQSPKYLFRKEGQNVTLSCEQNLNHDAMYWYRQDPGQGLRLIYYSQIVNDFQKGDIAEGYSVSREKKESFPLTVTSAQKNPTAFYLCASSKRTDMNTEAFFGQGTRLTVV.

The genes are TRBV7-9 and TRBJ1-2, with D maybe TRBD1 (5 bases). CDR3 size: 17 residues. Trimming pared 6 bases from V and 6 bases from J, leaving 26 bases between. Germline values: CDR1 SEHNR, CDR2 FQNEAQ (reference sequence). The CDR3 is CASRSSLSSGRANGYTF. Here the CDR3 DNA reads TGTGCCAGCAGAAGTTCGTTGTCGTCAGGGAGGGCCAATGGCTACACCTTC.

The rearrangement links TRBV12-5 to TRBJ1-6, with 12 bases matching TRBD1. J lost 8 bases, V lost 1 base, and 6 bases had no gene match. Germline CDR1 LGHNT, CDR2 FRNRAP. This CDR3 spans 17 amino acids. CDR3: CASGLDRDRGHDSPLHF. The CDR3 DNA is TGTGCTAGTGGTTTGGATCGGGACAGGGGGCATGATTCACCCCTCCACTTT. Complete variable domain (other parts from reference TRBV12-5 and TRBJ1-6): DARVTQTPRHKVTEMGQEVTMRCQPILGHNTVFWYRQTMMQGLELLAYFRNRAPLDDSGMPKDRFSAEMPDATLATLKIQPSEPRDSAVYFCASGLDRDRGHDSPLHFGNGTRLTVT.

V is TRBV7-9 and J is TRBJ2-7; D gene uncertain. Germline values: CDR1 SEHNR, CDR2 FQNEAQ (reference sequence). Deletions cut 1 base from V and 4 bases from J, with 11 bases between. The CDR3 runs to 14 residues. The CDR3 reads CASSLDGQIYEQYF. The CDR3, as DNA: TGTGCCAGCAGCTTAGACGGGCAGATATACGAGCAGTACTTC.